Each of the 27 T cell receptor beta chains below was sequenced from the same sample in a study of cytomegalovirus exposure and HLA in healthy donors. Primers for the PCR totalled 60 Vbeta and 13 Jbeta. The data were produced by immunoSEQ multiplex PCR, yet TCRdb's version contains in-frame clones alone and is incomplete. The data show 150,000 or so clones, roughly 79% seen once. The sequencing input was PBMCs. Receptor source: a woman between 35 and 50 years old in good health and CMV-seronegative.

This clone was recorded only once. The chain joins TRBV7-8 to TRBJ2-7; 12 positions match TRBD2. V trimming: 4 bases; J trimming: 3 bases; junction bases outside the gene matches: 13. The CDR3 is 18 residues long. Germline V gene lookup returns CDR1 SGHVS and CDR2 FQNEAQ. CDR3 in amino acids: CASSYRLAGVSWNYEQYF. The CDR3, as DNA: TGTGCCAGCAGCTACCGACTAGCGGGAGTTTCTTGGAACTACGAGCAGTACTTC.

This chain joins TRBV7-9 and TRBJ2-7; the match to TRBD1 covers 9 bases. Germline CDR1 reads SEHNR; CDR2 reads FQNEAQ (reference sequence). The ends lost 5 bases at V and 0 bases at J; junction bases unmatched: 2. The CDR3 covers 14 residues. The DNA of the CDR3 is TGTGCCAGCAGCACGACAGGGGGCTCCTACGAGCAGTACTTC. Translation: CASSTTGGSYEQYF.

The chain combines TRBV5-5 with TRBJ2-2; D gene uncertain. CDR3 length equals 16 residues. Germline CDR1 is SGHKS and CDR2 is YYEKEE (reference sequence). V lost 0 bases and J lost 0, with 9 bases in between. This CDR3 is CASSLGLLPNTGELFF. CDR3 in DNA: TGTGCCAGCAGCTTGGGACTGCTGCCGAACACCGGGGAGCTGTTTTTT.

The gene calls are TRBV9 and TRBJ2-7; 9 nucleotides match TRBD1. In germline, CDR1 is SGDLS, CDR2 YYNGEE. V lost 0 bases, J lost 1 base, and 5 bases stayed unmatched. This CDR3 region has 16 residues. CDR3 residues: CASSVGTGTGSYEQYF. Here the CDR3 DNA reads TGTGCCAGCAGCGTAGGGACCGGGACAGGGTCCTACGAGCAGTACTTC. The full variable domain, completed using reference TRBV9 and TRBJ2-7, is DSGVTQTPKHLITATGQRVTLRCSPRSGDLSVYWYQQSLDQGLQFLIQYYNGEERAKGNILERFSAQQFPDLHSELNLSSLELGDSALYFCASSVGTGTGSYEQYFGPGTRLTVT.

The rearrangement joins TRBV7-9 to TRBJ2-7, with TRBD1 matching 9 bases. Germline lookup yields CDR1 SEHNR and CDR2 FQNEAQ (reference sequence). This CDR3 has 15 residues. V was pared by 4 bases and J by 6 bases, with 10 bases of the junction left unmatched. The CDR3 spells CASSSNPGQGFEQYF. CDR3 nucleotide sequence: TGTGCCAGCAGCTCCAACCCGGGACAGGGTTTCGAGCAGTACTTC. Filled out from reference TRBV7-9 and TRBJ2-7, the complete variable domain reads DTGVSQNPRHKITKRGQNVTFRCDPISEHNRLYWYRQTLGQGPEFLTYFQNEAQLEKSRLLSDRFSAERPKGSFSTLEIQRTEQGDSAMYLCASSSNPGQGFEQYFGPGTRLTVT.

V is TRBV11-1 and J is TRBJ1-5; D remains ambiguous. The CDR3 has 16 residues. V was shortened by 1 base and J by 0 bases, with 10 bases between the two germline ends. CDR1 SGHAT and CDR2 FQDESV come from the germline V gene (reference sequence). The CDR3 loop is CASSLGRGNSNQPQHF. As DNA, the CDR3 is TGTGCCAGCAGCTTAGGCCGAGGAAATAGCAATCAGCCCCAGCATTTT.

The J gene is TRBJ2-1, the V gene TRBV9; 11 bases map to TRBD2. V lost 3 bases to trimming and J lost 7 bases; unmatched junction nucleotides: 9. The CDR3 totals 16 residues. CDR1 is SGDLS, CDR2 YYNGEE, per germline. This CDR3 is CASSAISGRAGNEQFF. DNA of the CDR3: TGTGCCAGCAGCGCGATTAGCGGGAGGGCCGGGAATGAGCAGTTCTTC.

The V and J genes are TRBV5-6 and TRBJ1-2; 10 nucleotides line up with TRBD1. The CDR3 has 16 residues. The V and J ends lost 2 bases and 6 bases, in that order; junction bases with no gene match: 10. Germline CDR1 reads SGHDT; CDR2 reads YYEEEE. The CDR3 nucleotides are TGTGCCAGCAGCTTCATCTCCGGGACAGGGGCGAATGGCTACACCTTC. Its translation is CASSFISGTGANGYTF.

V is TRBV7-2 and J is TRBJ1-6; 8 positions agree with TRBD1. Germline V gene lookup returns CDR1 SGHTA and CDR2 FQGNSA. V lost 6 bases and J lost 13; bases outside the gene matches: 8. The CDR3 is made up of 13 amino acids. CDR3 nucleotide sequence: TGTGCCAGCAGTTTACGACAGGGGTCGCCCCTCCACTTT. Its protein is CASSLRQGSPLHF.

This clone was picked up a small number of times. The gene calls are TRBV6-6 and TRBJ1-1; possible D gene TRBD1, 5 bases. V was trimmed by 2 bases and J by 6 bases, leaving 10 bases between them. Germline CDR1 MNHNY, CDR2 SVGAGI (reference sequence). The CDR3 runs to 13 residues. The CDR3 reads CASSYVWGAEAFF. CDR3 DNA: TGTGCCAGCAGTTACGTTTGGGGCGCTGAAGCTTTCTTT.

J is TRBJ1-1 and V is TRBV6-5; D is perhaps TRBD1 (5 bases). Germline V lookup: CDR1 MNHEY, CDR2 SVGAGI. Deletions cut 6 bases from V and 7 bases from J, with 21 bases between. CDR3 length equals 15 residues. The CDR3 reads CASSPRTRVNGEAFF. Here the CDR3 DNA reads TGTGCCAGCAGCCCGCGGACCAGGGTCAACGGTGAAGCTTTCTTT.

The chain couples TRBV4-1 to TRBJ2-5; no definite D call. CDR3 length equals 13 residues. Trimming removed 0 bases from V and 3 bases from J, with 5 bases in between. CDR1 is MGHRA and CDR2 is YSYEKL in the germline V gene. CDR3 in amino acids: CASSQDPEETQYF. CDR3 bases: TGCGCCAGCAGCCAAGATCCCGAAGAGACCCAGTACTTC.

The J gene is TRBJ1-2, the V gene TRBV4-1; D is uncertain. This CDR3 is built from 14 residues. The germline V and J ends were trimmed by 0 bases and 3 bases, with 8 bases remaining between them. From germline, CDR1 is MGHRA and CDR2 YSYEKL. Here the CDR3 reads CASSQDEGDYGYTF. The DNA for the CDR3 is TGCGCCAGCAGCCAAGATGAGGGCGACTATGGCTACACCTTC.

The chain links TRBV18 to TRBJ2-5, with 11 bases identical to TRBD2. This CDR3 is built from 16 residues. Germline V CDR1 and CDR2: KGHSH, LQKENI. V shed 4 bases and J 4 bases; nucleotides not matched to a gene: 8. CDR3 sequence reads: CASSHDIAGGRETQYF. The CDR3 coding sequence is TGTGCCAGCTCACACGATATAGCGGGAGGGCGAGAGACCCAGTACTTC.

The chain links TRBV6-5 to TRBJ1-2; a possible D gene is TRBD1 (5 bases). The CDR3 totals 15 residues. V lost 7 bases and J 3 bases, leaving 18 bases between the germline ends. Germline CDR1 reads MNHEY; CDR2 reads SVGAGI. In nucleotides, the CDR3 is TGTGCCAGCATAGGTATCCAGGGTCGGGACTATGGCTACACCTTC. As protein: CASIGIQGRDYGYTF.

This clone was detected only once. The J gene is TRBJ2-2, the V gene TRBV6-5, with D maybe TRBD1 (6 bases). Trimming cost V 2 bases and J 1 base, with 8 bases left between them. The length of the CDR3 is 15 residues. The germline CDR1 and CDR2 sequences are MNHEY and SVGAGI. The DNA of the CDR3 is TGTGCCAGCAGTTACCGGACAGTGAACACCGGGGAGCTGTTTTTT. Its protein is CASSYRTVNTGELFF.

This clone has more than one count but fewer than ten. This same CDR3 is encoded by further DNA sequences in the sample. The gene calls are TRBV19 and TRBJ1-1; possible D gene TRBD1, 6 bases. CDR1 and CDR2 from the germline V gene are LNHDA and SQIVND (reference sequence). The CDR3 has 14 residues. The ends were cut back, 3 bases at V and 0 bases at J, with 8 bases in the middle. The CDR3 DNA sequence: TGTGCCAGTAGTATGACAGGCATGAACACTGAAGCTTTCTTT. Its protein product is CASSMTGMNTEAFF.

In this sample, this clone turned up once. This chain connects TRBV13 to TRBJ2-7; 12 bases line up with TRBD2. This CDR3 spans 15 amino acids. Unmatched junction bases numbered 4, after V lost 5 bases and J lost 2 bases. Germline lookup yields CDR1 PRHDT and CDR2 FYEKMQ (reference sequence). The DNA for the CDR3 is TGTGCCAGCAGCCCTCGACTAGCGGGAGCCTACGAGCAGTACTTC. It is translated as CASSPRLAGAYEQYF.

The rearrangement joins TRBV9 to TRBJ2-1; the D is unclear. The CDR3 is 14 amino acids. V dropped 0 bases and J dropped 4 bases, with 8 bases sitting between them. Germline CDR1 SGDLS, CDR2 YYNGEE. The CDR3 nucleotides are TGTGCCAGCAGCGTAGAGGCAGGTTACAATGAGCAGTTCTTC. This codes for CASSVEAGYNEQFF.

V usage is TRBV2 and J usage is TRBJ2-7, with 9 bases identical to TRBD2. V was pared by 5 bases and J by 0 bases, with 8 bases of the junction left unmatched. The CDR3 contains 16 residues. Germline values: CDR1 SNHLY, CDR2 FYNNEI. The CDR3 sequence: CASSSPSGTLSYEQYF. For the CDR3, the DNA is TGTGCCAGCAGTTCCCCTAGCGGGACCCTCTCCTACGAGCAGTACTTC.

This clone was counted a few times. As DNA, the CDR3 is TGCGCCAGCAGTCATTATACCAGGGAAGAAGAGACCCAGTACTTC. Its protein product is CASSHYTREEETQYF. The chain carries TRBV23-1 and TRBJ2-5, with TRBD1 as a possible D gene (5 bases). TRBV23-1 is noted as an ORF with a role that remains uncertain. This CDR3 contains 15 residues. Trimming left V 3 bases short and J 3 bases short, with 14 bases between.

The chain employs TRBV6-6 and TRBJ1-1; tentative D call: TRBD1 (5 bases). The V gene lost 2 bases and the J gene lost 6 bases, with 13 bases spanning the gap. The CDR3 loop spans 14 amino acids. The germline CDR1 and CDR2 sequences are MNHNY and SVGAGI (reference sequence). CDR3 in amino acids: CASSYRGERPEAFF. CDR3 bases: TGTGCCAGCAGTTACCGGGGGGAGCGACCTGAAGCTTTCTTT.

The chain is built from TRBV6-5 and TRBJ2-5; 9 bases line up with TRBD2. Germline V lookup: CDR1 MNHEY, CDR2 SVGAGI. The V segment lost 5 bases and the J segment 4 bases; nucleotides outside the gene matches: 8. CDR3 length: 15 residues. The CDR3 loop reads CASSHGLARAETQYF. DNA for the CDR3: TGTGCCAGCAGTCACGGACTAGCGAGGGCAGAGACCCAGTACTTC.

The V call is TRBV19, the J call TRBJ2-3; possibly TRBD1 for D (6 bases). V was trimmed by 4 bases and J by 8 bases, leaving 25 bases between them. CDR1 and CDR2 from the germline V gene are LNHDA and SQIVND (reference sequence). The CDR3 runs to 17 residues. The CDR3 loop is CASSTQHRTARRPTQYF. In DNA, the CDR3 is TGTGCCAGTAGTACCCAACATAGGACAGCGCGACGACCTACGCAGTATTTT.

For the CDR3, the DNA is TGTGCCAGCAGCTTGGGGGCAGGAGGAGGCTACACCTTC. Its translation: CASSLGAGGGYTF. The chain employs TRBV5-4 and TRBJ1-2; D not resolved. V lost 0 bases, J lost 8 bases, and 11 bases lay in between. This CDR3 is 13 amino acids long. Germline V lookup: CDR1 SGHNT, CDR2 YYREEE (reference sequence).

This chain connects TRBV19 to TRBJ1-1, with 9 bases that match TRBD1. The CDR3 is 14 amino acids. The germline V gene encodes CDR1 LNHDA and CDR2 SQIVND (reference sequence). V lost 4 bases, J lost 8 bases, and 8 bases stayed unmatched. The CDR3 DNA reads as TGTGCCAGTAGTACTGGACAGGGGTTTTGGGAAGCTTTCTTT. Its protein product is CASSTGQGFWEAFF.

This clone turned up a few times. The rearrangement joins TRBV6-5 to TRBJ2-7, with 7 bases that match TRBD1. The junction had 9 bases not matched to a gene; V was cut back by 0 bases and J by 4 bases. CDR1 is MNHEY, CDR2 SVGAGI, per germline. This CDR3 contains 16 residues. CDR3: CASSYSGSGGFYEQYF. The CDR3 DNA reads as TGTGCCAGCAGTTACTCAGGCTCAGGGGGTTTTTACGAGCAGTACTTC.